This T cell receptor beta chain appears in the sequencing data of a study of T cells in Graves' hyperthyroidism and ophthalmopathy. Study-wide points: Most thyroid clonotypes expanded above 0.001 were also detected in blood.

RNA transcripts provided the source from which TCR beta CDR3 regions were amplified. First-round RT-PCR of the TCR CDR3 relied on the HTBI primer set. TCRdb used MiXCR to reprocess the multiplex PCR reads, holding one entry per CDR3 protein. This table has about 560,000 distinct CDR3 sequences, roughly 17% appearing once. CDR1 is DFQATT, CDR2 SNEGSKA, per germline (reference sequence). This CDR3 comprises 20 residues. V lost 8 bases, J lost 0 bases, and 22 bases stayed unmatched. Stable disease denoted Graves' hyperthyroidism without ophthalmopathy progression within 18 months. These patients, aged 18 to 65, had recently diagnosed hyperthyroidism lasting under 2 months. This clonotype came up many times. What it binds is unknown.

The specimen sequenced was blood. The clonotype originates from a woman younger than 30 with Graves' hyperthyroidism. V is TRBV20-1 and J is TRBJ2-1; TRBD2 agrees at 10 bases. The DNA for the CDR3 is TGCAGTTTCGGGAAGCGGGAGGGCCCTACTTCTCCTAGCTCCTACAATGAGCAGTTCTTC. Protein product: CSFGKREGPTSPSSYNEQFF.